These T cell receptor beta chains were read from a single sample in a study of coeliac disease. Using immunoSEQ multiplex PCR, the repertoire was profiled, and TCRdb retains in-frame clones only, with some absent. The table includes a few thousand clones, about 68% detected once. Material for sequencing was lymphocytes from the gut lamina propria. All receptors come from a human donor without celiac disease. Each CDR3 is given with its conserved first and last residue. Fields, in order: CDR3 protein, CDR3 DNA, D gene, J gene, V gene, clone size. The D gene is left open where the match is weak. Part of the rows lack a size; the others show once, few, many or a class for expanded clones.

CASSLWAGGSETQYF	TGTGCCAGCAGTTTATGGGCAGGGGGCTCAGAGACCCAGTACTTC	TRBD1	TRBJ2-5	TRBV27	-
CASSPGTGWTYEQYF	TGTGCCAGCTCACCGGGGACAGGGTGGACCTACGAGCAGTACTTC	TRBD1	TRBJ2-7	TRBV18	-
CASSIAGTGLGYTF	TGTGCCAGTAGTATAGCCGGGACAGGTCTCGGCTACACCTTC	TRBD1	TRBJ1-2	TRBV19	-
CASSIGRDPYNEQFF	TGTGCCAGTAGTATAGGGCGGGACCCCTACAATGAGCAGTTCTTC	-	TRBJ2-1	TRBV19	-
CASSQVGGPRQGLPYEQYF	TGTGCCAGCAGCCAAGTCGGGGGTCCTCGACAGGGCCTCCCCTACGAGCAGTACTTC	-	TRBJ2-7	TRBV4-2	-
CASSPGTGKSYEQYF	TGTGCCAGCAGTCCCGGGACAGGGAAATCCTACGAGCAGTACTTC	TRBD1	TRBJ2-7	TRBV2	-
CASSTGGNQPQHF	TGTGCCAGCAGCACGGGAGGCAATCAGCCCCAGCATTTT	-	TRBJ1-5	TRBV11-2	-
CASSEEGQGADTQYF	TGTGCCAGCAGTGAAGAGGGACAGGGAGCAGATACGCAGTATTTT	TRBD1	TRBJ2-3	TRBV2	-
CASSLYSAEQYF	TGTGCCAGCAGCTTATATTCGGCGGAGCAGTACTTC	-	TRBJ2-5	TRBV7-8	-
CASSDNRGIGAQHF	TGTGCCAGCAGTGATAACAGGGGGATAGGGGCCCAGCATTTT	TRBD1	TRBJ1-5	TRBV2	few
CSTGTPNTGELFF	TGTTCGACCGGGACTCCCAACACCGGGGAGCTGTTTTTT	-	TRBJ2-2	TRBV19	few
CASSIPAGGVDEQYF	TGTGCCAGTAGTATCCCGGCGGGTGGCGTGGACGAGCAGTACTTC	-	TRBJ2-7	TRBV19	-
CASSLDRGLEPQHF	TGTGCCAGCAGCTTAGATAGGGGTTTGGAGCCCCAGCATTTT	-	TRBJ1-5	TRBV7-8	-
CASSKTGHNQPQHF	TGTGCCAGCAGCAAGACAGGACACAATCAGCCCCAGCATTTT	-	TRBJ1-5	TRBV9	-
CASSPLAGAVYEQYF	TGTGCCAGCAGCCCCCTAGCGGGAGCCGTCTACGAGCAGTACTTC	TRBD2	TRBJ2-7	TRBV7-2	-
CASSLAGTAFLAFF	TGTGCCAGCAGCTTAGCTGGGACAGCCTTCCTGGCTTTCTTT	TRBD1	TRBJ1-1	TRBV7-9	-
CASSSTRTSGGDNEQFF	TGTGCCAGCAGTTCCACGAGGACTAGCGGGGGAGACAATGAGCAGTTCTTC	TRBD2	TRBJ2-1	TRBV27	-
CASSWGTEETQYF	TGCGCCAGCAGCTGGGGGACAGAAGAGACCCAGTACTTC	TRBD1	TRBJ2-5	TRBV5-1	-
CASWETSGKQFF	TGTGCCAGCTGGGAGACTAGCGGGAAGCAGTTCTTC	TRBD2	TRBJ2-1	TRBV19	-
CASSPQGAEGYTF	TGTGCCAGCAGTCCGCAGGGGGCTGAGGGCTACACCTTC	TRBD1	TRBJ1-2	TRBV27	-
CASSPAGQGRGQPQHF	TGTGCCAGCTCACCGGCGGGACAGGGAAGAGGTCAGCCCCAGCATTTT	TRBD1	TRBJ1-5	TRBV18	few
CASSLASVYNEQFF	TGTGCCAGCAGTCTGGCTAGCGTTTACAATGAGCAGTTCTTC	-	TRBJ2-1	TRBV2	-
CASSGRDRGDYGYTF	TGTGCCAGCAGTGGCCGGGACAGGGGGGACTATGGCTACACCTTC	TRBD1	TRBJ1-2	TRBV6-1	-
CARSWRRGDYEQYF	TGTGCCAGAAGCTGGCGCAGGGGCGACTACGAGCAGTACTTC	-	TRBJ2-7	TRBV5-3	-
CASSQAGAPQETQYF	TGCGCCAGCAGCCAGGCGGGGGCGCCCCAAGAGACCCAGTACTTC	-	TRBJ2-5	TRBV4-1	-
CASSLYPTGLNYGYTF	TGCGCCAGCAGCTTGTACCCGACAGGACTTAACTATGGCTACACCTTC	-	TRBJ1-2	TRBV5-1	-
CASSLRSRTDTQYF	TGTGCCAGCAGCCTAAGATCTCGCACAGATACGCAGTATTTT	-	TRBJ2-3	TRBV9	few
CASAPAANTEAFF	TGTGCCAGCGCCCCGGCGGCGAACACTGAAGCTTTCTTT	-	TRBJ1-1	TRBV6-4	-